This passage covers 8 T cell receptor beta chains from one sample sequenced in a study of low-dose radiotherapy and immunotherapy resistance in tumors. TRAV and TRBV primers primed cDNA for both TCRalpha and TCRbeta. The TCRs were subjected to amplification over about 19 PCR cycles employing a constant-region primer in conjunction with a V-primer adapter. TCRdb itself ran the reads through MiXCR, one entry per CDR3 protein. The sample includes 6,500 to 8,500 distinct CDR3 sequences, roughly 84% of them seen just once. The source of these receptors is a human donor with advanced metastatic prostate, ovarian, gallbladder or colorectal cancer (not recorded which). This table probably holds off-target reads from a library built for another chain.

This clonotype was seen only once. The chain has TRBV18 and TRBJ2-3; 8 positions match TRBD1. The CDR3 spans 15 residues. Germline CDR1 is KGHSH and CDR2 is LQKENI. V lost 2 bases to trimming and J lost 0 bases; unmatched junction nucleotides: 1. CDR3 amino acids: CASSPGQGSTDTQYF. The CDR3 coding sequence is TGTGCCAGCTCACCAGGACAGGGTAGCACAGATACGCAGTATTTT. The entire variable domain, with the rest obtained from reference TRBV18 and TRBJ2-3, is as follows: NAGVMQNPRHLVRRRGQEARLRCSPMKGHSHVYWYRQLPEEGLKFMVYLQKENIIDESGMPKERFSAEFPKEGPSILRIQQVVRGDSAAYFCASSPGQGSTDTQYFGPGTRLTVL.

This chain uses TRBV10-3 with TRBJ2-3; 9 bases line up with TRBD2. This CDR3 has 15 residues. Germline CDR1 reads ENHRY; CDR2 reads SYGVKD. The ends lost 8 bases at V and 3 bases at J; junction bases unmatched: 9. In DNA form, the CDR3 reads TGTGCCATCGCGGGCCTAGCGGGGTCTACAGATACGCAGTATTTT. This sequence encodes CAIAGLAGSTDTQYF.

The V gene is TRBV5-1, the J gene TRBJ1-3; D unresolved. V lost 1 base, J lost 0 bases, and 11 bases lay in between. In germline, CDR1 is SGHRS, CDR2 YFSETQ. The CDR3 covers 16 residues. The CDR3 is CASSLYGGNSGNTIYF. DNA of the CDR3: TGCGCCAGCAGCTTGTACGGCGGAAACTCTGGAAACACCATATATTTT. Looking up the rest from reference TRBV5-1 and TRBJ1-3 gives the full variable domain: KAGVTQTPRYLIKTRGQQVTLSCSPISGHRSVSWYQQTPGQGLQFLFEYFSETQRNKGNFPGRFSGRQFSNSRSEMNVSTLELGDSALYLCASSLYGGNSGNTIYFGEGSWLTVV.

The J gene is TRBJ2-3, the V gene TRBV2; TRBD1 aligns across 9 bases. V lost 1 base, J lost 4 bases, and 3 bases stayed unmatched. The CDR3 is made up of 15 amino acids. Germline V gives CDR1 SNHLY, CDR2 FYNNEI. The CDR3 loop is CASSEGGQGSDTQYF. The CDR3 bases are TGTGCCAGCAGTGAAGGGGGACAGGGCTCAGATACGCAGTATTTT.

The rearrangement links TRBV12-5 to TRBJ2-3; 8 positions agree with TRBD2. Germline trimming cut 9 bases from V and 0 bases from J; bases unmatched to any gene: 5. The CDR3 consists of 14 residues. The germline CDR1 and CDR2 sequences are LGHNT and FRNRAP. DNA for the CDR3: TGTGCTAGCGTAGCGGGAACTAGCACAGATACGCAGTATTTT. Translated: CASVAGTSTDTQYF. Full variable domain (remainder filled in from reference TRBV12-5 and TRBJ2-3): DARVTQTPRHKVTEMGQEVTMRCQPILGHNTVFWYRQTMMQGLELLAYFRNRAPLDDSGMPKDRFSAEMPDATLATLKIQPSEPRDSAVYFCASVAGTSTDTQYFGPGTRLTVL.

The CDR3: CASNPTGNEQFF. As DNA, the CDR3 is TGTGCCAGCAACCCGACAGGCAATGAGCAGTTCTTC. V gene TRBV7-9 combines with J gene TRBJ2-1; D possibly corresponds to TRBD1 (6 bases). The CDR3 is 12 residues long. The germline CDR1 and CDR2 sequences are SEHNR and FQNEAQ (reference sequence). Trimming removed 7 bases from V and 6 bases from J, with 10 bases in between.

The chain links TRBV5-6 to TRBJ1-5, with D hard to call. The CDR3 is 13 residues long. Deletions cut 2 bases from V and 7 bases from J, with 10 bases between. CDR1 and CDR2 from the germline V gene are SGHDT and YYEEEE. The CDR3 DNA sequence: TGTGCCAGCAGCTTCGGGGTTGGCCAGCCCCAGCATTTT. Its translation: CASSFGVGQPQHF.

This clonotype was counted only a few times. The chain carries TRBV12-3 or TRBV12-4 and TRBJ1-5, with a tentative D call TRBD1 (5 bases). The CDR3 is made up of 13 amino acids. The germline V and J ends were trimmed by 6 bases and 7 bases, with 13 bases remaining between them. The CDR3 DNA sequence: TGTGCCAGCAGCTACACTGAGGGGCAGCCCCAGCATTTT. Encoded protein: CASSYTEGQPQHF.